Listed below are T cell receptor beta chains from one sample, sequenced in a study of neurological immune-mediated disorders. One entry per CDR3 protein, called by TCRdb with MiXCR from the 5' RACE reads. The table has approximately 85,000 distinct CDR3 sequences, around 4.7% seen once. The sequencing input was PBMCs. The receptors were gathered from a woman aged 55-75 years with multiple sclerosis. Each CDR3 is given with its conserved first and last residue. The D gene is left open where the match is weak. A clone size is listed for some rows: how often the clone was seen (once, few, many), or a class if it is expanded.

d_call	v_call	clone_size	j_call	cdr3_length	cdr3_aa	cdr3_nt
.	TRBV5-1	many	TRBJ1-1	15	CASSLDPGRVTEAFF	TGCGCCAGCAGCTTGGATCCAGGGAGGGTCACTGAAGCTTTCTTT
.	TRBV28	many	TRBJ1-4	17	CASSPQGAPATNEKLFF	TGTGCCAGCAGTCCCCAAGGGGCCCCGGCGACTAATGAAAAACTGTTTTTT
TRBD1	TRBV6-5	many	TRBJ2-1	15	CASSYSDRGTNEQFF	TGTGCCAGCAGTTACTCGGACAGGGGAACGAATGAGCAGTTCTTC
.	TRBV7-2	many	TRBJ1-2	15	CASSLDNRGAYGYTF	TGTGCCAGCAGCTTGGACAATCGTGGGGCGTATGGCTACACCTTC
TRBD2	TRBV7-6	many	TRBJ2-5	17	CASTLAASGGAQETQYF	TGTGCCAGCACCCTGGCAGCTAGCGGGGGGGCCCAAGAGACCCAGTACTTC
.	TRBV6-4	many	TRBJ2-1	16	CASSGQAAKGIDEQFF	TGTGCCAGCAGTGGGCAAGCGGCCAAAGGGATCGATGAGCAGTTCTTC
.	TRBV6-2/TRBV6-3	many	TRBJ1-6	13	CASSPNRNSPLHF	TGTGCCAGCAGCCCGAACCGTAATTCACCCCTCCACTTT
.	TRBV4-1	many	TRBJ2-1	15	CASSHLVGPYNEQFF	TGCGCCAGCAGCCACCTCGTCGGCCCCTACAATGAGCAGTTCTTC
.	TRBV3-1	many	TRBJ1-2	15	CASSQGAQGYYGYTF	TGTGCCAGCAGCCAGGGGGCCCAGGGTTACTATGGCTACACCTTC
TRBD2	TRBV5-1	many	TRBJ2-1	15	CASSPGLAGQNEQFF	TGCGCCAGCAGCCCGGGACTAGCGGGGCAAAATGAGCAGTTCTTC
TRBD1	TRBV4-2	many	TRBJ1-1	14	CASSYDRDHTEAFF	TGTGCCAGCAGCTACGACAGGGACCACACTGAAGCTTTCTTT
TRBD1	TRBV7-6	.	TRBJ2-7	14	CASSFRQGTYEQYF	TGTGCCAGCAGCTTCAGACAGGGGACCTACGAGCAGTACTTC
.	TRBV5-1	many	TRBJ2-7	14	CASSLAPGNYEQYF	TGCGCCAGCAGCTTGGCTCCAGGTAACTACGAGCAGTACTTC
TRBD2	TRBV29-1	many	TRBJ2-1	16	CSVSVQLAGVYNEQFF	TGCAGCGTCTCCGTGCAACTAGCGGGGGTCTACAATGAGCAGTTCTTC
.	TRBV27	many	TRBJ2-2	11	CASSLNGELFF	TGTGCCAGCAGTTTAAACGGGGAGCTGTTTTTT
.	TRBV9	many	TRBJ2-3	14	CASSVGGVADTQYF	TGTGCCAGCAGCGTAGGGGGGGTTGCAGATACGCAGTATTTT
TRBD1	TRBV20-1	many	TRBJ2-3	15	CSAPGTGVSTDTQYF	TGCAGTGCACCTGGGACAGGGGTTAGCACAGATACGCAGTATTTT
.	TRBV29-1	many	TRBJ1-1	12	CSASGYNTEAFF	TGCAGCGCGTCGGGATACAACACTGAAGCTTTCTTT
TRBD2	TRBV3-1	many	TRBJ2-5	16	CASRLKNRGGTREEYF	TGTGCCAGCAGGCTGAAGAATCGCGGGGGGACAAGAGAGGAGTACTTC
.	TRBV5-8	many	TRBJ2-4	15	CASSPAPVRGNIQYF	TGTGCCAGCAGCCCTGCCCCCGTCCGGGGGAACATTCAGTACTTC
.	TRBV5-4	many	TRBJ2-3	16	CASSLVGAGSTDTQYF	TGTGCCAGCAGCTTGGTTGGGGCGGGCTCCACAGATACGCAGTATTTT
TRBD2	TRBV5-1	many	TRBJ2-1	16	CASSQTGTSGGNEQFF	TGCGCCAGCAGCCAAACCGGGACTAGCGGGGGAAATGAGCAGTTCTTC
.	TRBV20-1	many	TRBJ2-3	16	CSARDRGALRTDTQYF	TGCAGTGCACGAGATCGGGGAGCGCTTCGCACAGATACGCAGTATTTT
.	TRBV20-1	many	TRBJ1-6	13	CSAIPRGTSPLHF	TGCAGTGCCATCCCCCGTGGTACTTCACCCCTCCACTTT
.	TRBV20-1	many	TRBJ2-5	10	CSARLATQYF	TGCAGTGCTAGATTGGCGACCCAGTACTTC
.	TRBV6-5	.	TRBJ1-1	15	CASSYFGGTNTEAFF	TGTGCCAGCAGTTACTTTGGAGGAACGAACACTGAAGCTTTCTTT
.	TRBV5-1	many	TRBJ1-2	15	CASSLEGRGSDGYTF	TGCGCCAGCAGCTTGGAGGGGCGTGGGTCGGATGGCTACACCTTC
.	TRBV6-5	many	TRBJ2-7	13	CASSYDLSYEQYF	TGTGCCAGCAGTTATGATCTTTCTTACGAGCAGTACTTC
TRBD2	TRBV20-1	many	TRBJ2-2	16	CSARDLSTGGTGELFF	TGCAGTGCTAGAGATCTCTCCACGGGGGGGACCGGGGAGCTGTTTTTT
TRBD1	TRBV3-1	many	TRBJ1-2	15	CASSPRTGSNYGYTF	TGTGCCAGCAGCCCCCGGACAGGTTCAAATTATGGCTACACCTTC
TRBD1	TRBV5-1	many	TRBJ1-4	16	CASSLEGGAGNEKLFF	TGCGCCAGCAGCTTGGAAGGGGGCGCGGGGAATGAAAAACTGTTTTTT
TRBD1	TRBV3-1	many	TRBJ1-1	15	CASNFREGARSEAFF	TGTGCCAGCAACTTCAGGGAGGGGGCAAGGTCTGAAGCTTTCTTT
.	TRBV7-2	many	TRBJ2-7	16	CASSLAGRGPPYEQYF	TGTGCCAGCAGCTTAGCGGGGCGGGGGCCCCCTTACGAGCAGTACTTC
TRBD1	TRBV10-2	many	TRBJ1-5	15	CASSPIQGAGQPQHF	TGCGCCAGCAGTCCAATCCAGGGGGCAGGTCAGCCCCAGCATTTT
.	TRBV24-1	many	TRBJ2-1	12	CATSLGLNEQFF	TGTGCCACCAGTCTGGGGCTCAATGAGCAGTTCTTC
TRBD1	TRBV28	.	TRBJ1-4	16	CASSYQTGGGNEKLFF	TGTGCCAGCAGCTACCAAACAGGGGGAGGGAATGAAAAACTGTTTTTT
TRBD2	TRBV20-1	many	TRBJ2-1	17	CSAESPGTSGGYNEQFF	TGCAGTGCGGAAAGTCCCGGGACTAGCGGGGGGTACAATGAGCAGTTCTTC
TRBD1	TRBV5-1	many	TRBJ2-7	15	CASSLGQGVSYEQYF	TGCGCCAGCAGCTTGGGACAGGGGGTCTCCTACGAGCAGTACTTC
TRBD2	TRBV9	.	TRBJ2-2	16	CASSVGGGGATGELFF	TGTGCCAGCAGCGTAGGTGGCGGGGGGGCCACCGGGGAGCTGTTTTTT
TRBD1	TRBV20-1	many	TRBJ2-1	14	CSARDLQGINEQFF	TGCAGTGCTAGAGATCTACAGGGGATCAATGAGCAGTTCTTC
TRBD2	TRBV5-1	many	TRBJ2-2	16	CASTNVAGVNTGELFF	TGCGCCAGCACCAACGTAGCGGGGGTTAACACCGGGGAGCTGTTTTTT
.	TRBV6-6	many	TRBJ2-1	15	CASRDGPGKNNEQFF	TGTGCCAGCAGGGACGGCCCAGGGAAGAACAATGAGCAGTTCTTC
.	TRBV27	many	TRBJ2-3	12	CASSPHRHTQYF	TGTGCCAGCAGCCCTCACCGACATACGCAGTATTTT
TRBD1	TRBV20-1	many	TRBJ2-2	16	CSARDLGTGYTGELFF	TGCAGTGCTAGAGATCTCGGGACAGGGTACACCGGGGAGCTGTTTTTT
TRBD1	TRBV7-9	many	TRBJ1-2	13	CASSPDRAYGYTF	TGTGCCAGCAGCCCAGACAGGGCCTATGGCTACACCTTC